This T cell receptor (beta chain) emerged from a study of PD-1 blockade in classical Hodgkin lymphoma. Study as a whole: Each patient was given nivolumab 3 mg/kg through a vein every 2 weeks.

General study results and limits: Newly diagnosed patients had baseline TCR diversity that was reportedly lower than that of healthy donors. Whereas CD4+ TCR diversity had risen significantly by C4D1, CD8+ TCR diversity had not. Baseline diversity was lower in partial responders and progressors than complete responders.

This clone was seen more than once but under ten times. Its antigen is as yet unknown. The CDR3 covers 13 residues. V dropped 3 bases and J dropped 0 bases, with 5 bases sitting between them. The germline V gene has CDR1 KGHSH and CDR2 LQKENI. Repertoires were generated with immunoSEQ multiplex PCR, while TCRdb's copy carries only in-frame clones and drops some. The sample includes around 91,000 clones, roughly 76% of them seen just once. Each patient relapsed following autologous stem cell transplantation, and prior brentuximab vedotin exposure differed. The rearrangement uses TRBV18 and TRBJ1-1; no reliable D call. This specimen was peripheral blood mononuclear cells (PBMCs), taken before the second cycle of nivolumab. The source is a human donor with classical Hodgkin lymphoma. CDR3 sequence (DNA): TGTGCCAGCTCACCTTCCCTGAACACTGAAGCTTTCTTT. This sequence encodes CASSPSLNTEAFF.